These 32 T cell receptor beta chains were all obtained from the same sample, sequenced in a study of liver allograft versus peripheral blood T cells (TCRdb year 2020). In the study overall: The study compared T cell receptor repertoires found within transplanted livers against repertoires in the peripheral blood of liver transplant recipients.

The instrument was an Illumina MiSeq. The public reads were reanalyzed by TCRdb: fastp trimming at Q25, MiXCR alignment, in-frame beta chains only. Entries that share a CDR3 protein sequence are merged under the most common genes and DNA. This sample lists about 1,600 distinct CDR3 sequences; approximately 15% were detected once. The ten largest clones capture about 7.3% of the sample. These receptors originate from a human patient who had a liver transplant. Some T cells may derive from the graft donor when a transplant has been performed.

Judged by abundance, this clonotype is medium-sized. The chain combines TRBV9 with TRBJ2-1; the match to TRBD2 covers 9 bases. V lost 4 bases, J lost 2 bases, and 4 bases stayed unmatched. This CDR3 region has 15 residues. Germline CDR1 reads SGDLS; CDR2 reads YYNGEE. CDR3 protein: CASSRSGSAYNEQFF. In DNA form, the CDR3 reads TGTGCCAGCAGCCGTAGCGGGAGCGCCTACAATGAGCAGTTCTTC.

This clonotype is medium-sized (0.01 to 0.1%). The rearrangement uses TRBV28 and TRBJ1-2; D is ambiguous. Germline CDR1 and CDR2: MDHEN and SYDVKM. There are 15 residues in the CDR3. V shed 4 bases and J shed 3 bases, with 15 bases lying between them. The CDR3 DNA sequence: TGTGCCAGCAGTTCCGCGACGGAGGGAGACTATGGCTACACCTTC. The encoded protein is CASSSATEGDYGYTF.

The gene calls are TRBV29-1 and TRBJ2-2; no clear D gene. The CDR3 is 14 amino acids. V shed 7 bases and J shed 2 bases, with 14 bases lying between them. Germline values: CDR1 SQVTM, CDR2 ANQGSEA. CDR3 DNA: TGCAGCGCCCGGAGTCTTACAAACACCGGGGAGCTGTTTTTT. Residues: CSARSLTNTGELFF.

This clonotype counts as large. The chain links TRBV28 to TRBJ1-2, with D tentatively TRBD1 (6 bases). Germline CDR1 reads MDHEN; CDR2 reads SYDVKM. This CDR3 has 13 residues. The V end lost 11 bases, the J end lost 2 bases, and 15 bases lay between the germline ends. The CDR3 region is CAAGAGANYGYTF. The CDR3 DNA reads as TGTGCCGCTGGAGCAGGGGCAAACTATGGCTACACCTTC.

On this clonotype itself: A far larger clone is a single base away, which makes a read error likely. The chain carries TRBV12-3 or TRBV12-4 and TRBJ1-3; no firm D call. V was clipped by 11 bases and J by 0 bases, with 14 bases between them. The CDR3 is made up of 14 amino acids. The CDR3 DNA reads as TGTGCCTGCCGACTGCAGCTCTCTGGAAACACCATATATTTT. Translated: CACRLQLSGNTIYF.

As regards this clonotype: A read error is the likely source, as a far larger clone sits one nucleotide away. Here the CDR3 reads CASSGSRTLNGQPQHF. The CDR3 coding sequence is TGTGCCAGCAGTGGATCTCGGACCCTCAATGGCCAGCCCCAGCATTTT. This chain connects TRBV6-5 to TRBJ1-5; D gene uncertain. Germline lookup yields CDR1 MNHEY and CDR2 SVGAGI. This CDR3 has 16 amino acids. The ends were cut back, 5 bases at V and 7 bases at J, with 21 bases in the middle.

The chain recombines TRBV19 with TRBJ2-3; TRBD2 might be the D (5 bases). The V gene's germline CDR1 is LNHDA and CDR2 SQIVND (reference sequence). The CDR3 loop spans 14 amino acids. V gave up 6 bases and J gave up 1 base, with 11 bases separating them. CDR3 nucleotide sequence: TGTGCCAGTAGGGCGGGTTTTCGCACAGATACGCAGTATTTT. Translation gives CASRAGFRTDTQYF.

By proportion, this clonotype is large. The chain employs TRBV19 and TRBJ2-7; TRBD2 matches 9 bases. Germline CDR1 LNHDA, CDR2 SQIVND (reference sequence). CDR3 length: 13 residues. V trimming: 3 bases; J trimming: 7 bases; junction bases outside the gene matches: 4. Here the CDR3 reads CASSMLLAGEQYF. Written as DNA, the CDR3 is TGTGCCAGTAGTATGTTGCTAGCGGGAGAGCAGTACTTC.

By share, this clonotype ranks as medium-sized (0.01 to 0.1%). The chain carries TRBV6-2 or TRBV6-3 and TRBJ2-3; D possibly corresponds to TRBD1 (5 bases). V shed 4 bases and J shed 1 base, with 15 bases lying between them. The germline V gene encodes CDR1 MNHEY and CDR2 SVGEGT. The CDR3 totals 16 residues. Here the CDR3 DNA reads TGTGCCAGCAGTTCCAAGCCCCCGACAGGCACAGATACGCAGTATTTT. This translates into CASSSKPPTGTDTQYF.

By sample share, this clonotype is medium-sized (0.01 to 0.1%). Here the CDR3 DNA reads TGTGCCAGCAGCTTAGGTGGGGTTCGCAATCAGCCCCAGCATTTT. Translated, it gives CASSLGGVRNQPQHF. The chain is built from TRBV7-2 and TRBJ1-5; D not resolved. V lost 1 base, J lost 2 bases, and 9 bases lay in between. The germline CDR1 and CDR2 sequences are SGHTA and FQGNSA. The CDR3 has 15 amino acids. Combining the CDR3 with reference TRBV7-2 and TRBJ1-5 gives the whole variable domain GAGVSQSPSNKVTEKGKDVELRCDPISGHTALYWYRQSLGQGLEFLIYFQGNSAPDKSGLPSDRFSAERTGGSVSTLTIQRTQQEDSAVYLCASSLGGVRNQPQHFGDGTRLSIL.

In its sample, this clonotype is medium-sized. One end of the junction varies from germline; a read error may be responsible. The chain combines TRBV20-1 with TRBJ1-2; D perhaps matches TRBD1 (6 bases). Looked up from germline, CDR1 is DFQATT and CDR2 is SNEGSKA (reference sequence). CDR3 length: 12 amino acids. The CDR3 reads CSARGTRSSYTF. The CDR3 DNA follows: TGCAGTGCCAGAGGGACACGGAGTAGCTACACCTTC.

This clonotype is medium-sized (0.01 to 0.1%) in the sample. The chain combines TRBV19 with TRBJ1-1, with D perhaps TRBD1 (5 bases). CDR3 size: 14 residues. V gave up 8 bases and J gave up 5 bases, with 18 bases separating them. The germline V gene has CDR1 LNHDA and CDR2 SQIVND (reference sequence). The CDR3: CASSDPQGETEAFF. The DNA for the CDR3 is TGTGCCAGTTCCGACCCGCAAGGGGAAACTGAAGCTTTCTTT.

This clonotype is termed medium-sized. The V gene is TRBV15, the J gene TRBJ2-7; 7 bases are a match to TRBD2. CDR1 and CDR2 from the germline V gene are LNHNV and YYDKDF (reference sequence). J was trimmed by 7 bases and V by 4 bases; bases with no gene match: 10. The CDR3 totals 14 residues. The CDR3 sequence: CATSTRMTSREQYF. As DNA, the CDR3 is TGTGCCACCAGCACCCGAATGACTAGCAGGGAGCAGTACTTC.

Relative to its sample, this clonotype is medium-sized (0.01 to 0.1%). V is TRBV7-2 and J is TRBJ2-1, with D perhaps matching TRBD2 (6 bases). The CDR3 totals 14 residues. Germline CDR1 is SGHTA and CDR2 is FQGNSA. Trimming left V 5 bases short and J 11 bases short, with 19 bases between. The DNA for the CDR3 is TGTGCCAGCAGCCCTTACACTAGCAATGGCCAGCAGTTCTTC. Translating it yields CASSPYTSNGQQFF.

In its sample, this clonotype was seen a few times. The chain recombines TRBV18 with TRBJ1-1; 9 bases match TRBD1. V trimming: 3 bases; J trimming: 2 bases; junction bases outside the gene matches: 4. The CDR3 runs to 15 residues. Germline CDR1 reads KGHSH; CDR2 reads LQKENI. The CDR3 DNA is TGTGCCAGCTCACCCCGGGACAGGGTCAACACTGAAGCTTTCTTT. It yields the protein CASSPRDRVNTEAFF.

By sample fraction, this clonotype is medium-sized. The rearrangement links TRBV30 to TRBJ2-7; D is unresolved. Per germline, CDR1 GTSNPN and CDR2 SVGIG (reference sequence). V lost 0 bases to trimming and J lost 4 bases, with 10 bases between them. CDR3 length: 13 amino acids. CDR3 DNA sequence: TGTGCCTGGAGTGTATCAATATATTACGAGCAGTACTTC. It specifies CAWSVSIYYEQYF.

This clonotype is deemed medium-sized (0.01 to 0.1%). This chain uses TRBV6-1 with TRBJ2-7; 7 bases align to TRBD2. The germline V gene has CDR1 MNHNS and CDR2 SASEGT. The CDR3 is 14 residues long. Germline trimming cut 6 bases from V and 3 bases from J; bases unmatched to any gene: 8. In DNA, the CDR3 is TGTGCCAGCAGCCCCGGACTAGGCCGCTACGAGCAGTACTTC. Protein product: CASSPGLGRYEQYF.

This clonotype is deemed medium-sized (0.01 to 0.1%). The genes are TRBV6-1 and TRBJ1-1, with TRBD1 as a possible D gene (5 bases). CDR1 and CDR2 (germline): MNHNS, SASEGT. Between the trimmed V and J ends, which lost 5 bases and 1 base, there was a span of 17 bases. The CDR3 covers 16 residues. In DNA form, the CDR3 reads TGTGCCAGCAGTCCCCAGGGTACTGTAGGGAACACTGAAGCTTTCTTT. It specifies CASSPQGTVGNTEAFF.

By sample share, this clonotype is large. The chain has TRBV15 and TRBJ1-6; a weak D match, TRBD1 (6 bases). V lost 7 bases and J lost 8, with 15 bases in between. The germline CDR1 and CDR2 sequences are LNHNV and YYDKDF (reference sequence). This CDR3 spans 14 amino acids. Here the CDR3 DNA reads TGTGCCACCAAAGCAAGGGACACATATTCACCCCTCCACTTT. This sequence encodes CATKARDTYSPLHF.

This clonotype is medium-sized. The rearrangement uses TRBV7-2 and TRBJ2-7; D might be TRBD2 (5 bases). CDR3 length equals 13 residues. The germline V gene has CDR1 SGHTA and CDR2 FQGNSA. The V and J ends lost 7 bases and 4 bases respectively, with 14 bases between them. This CDR3 is CASNGGGYYEQYF. DNA of the CDR3: TGTGCCAGCAACGGAGGAGGTTATTACGAGCAGTACTTC.

This clonotype is judged medium-sized (0.01 to 0.1%). V usage is TRBV20-1 and J usage is TRBJ2-3, with 10 bases matching TRBD2. This CDR3 has 13 residues. J lost 5 bases, V lost 7 bases, and 6 bases had no gene match. Looked up from germline, CDR1 is DFQATT and CDR2 is SNEGSKA (reference sequence). The CDR3 region has the DNA TGCAGTGGGCTAGCGGGAGCGAGAGATACGCAGTATTTT. It specifies CSGLAGARDTQYF.

In its sample, this clonotype was seen a few times. The chain recombines TRBV20-1 with TRBJ1-1, with D possibly matching TRBD1 (5 bases). From germline, CDR1 is DFQATT and CDR2 SNEGSKA (reference sequence). CDR3 length: 12 amino acids. Trimming pared 1 base from V and 4 bases from J, leaving 7 bases between. CDR3 protein: CSARAGGTEAFF. The CDR3 DNA follows: TGCAGTGCTAGAGCCGGGGGCACTGAAGCTTTCTTT.

This clonotype was observed a few times. V gene TRBV2 combines with J gene TRBJ2-1; unclear D gene. Germline CDR1 and CDR2: SNHLY and FYNNEI. The CDR3 is made up of 14 amino acids. Deletions cut 2 bases from V and 8 bases from J, with 13 bases between. CDR3 bases: TGTGCCAGCAGTGAACTAGTAAGCTCCCATGAGCAGTTCTTC. Protein: CASSELVSSHEQFF.

This clonotype is categorized as medium-sized. This chain links TRBV6-5 with TRBJ2-3, with 11 bases that match TRBD2. Trimming cost V 2 bases and J 2 bases; bases outside gene matches: 3. Germline CDR1 reads MNHEY; CDR2 reads SVGAGI. The CDR3 covers 16 residues. DNA for the CDR3: TGTGCCAGCAGTTACCGTAGCGGGGGGGACACAGATACGCAGTATTTT. This translates into CASSYRSGGDTDTQYF.

This clonotype is labeled as large. The CDR3 DNA follows: TGTGCCACCTCCGGGACAGGGGTGGGCCTGGATGGCTACACCTTC. Protein: CATSGTGVGLDGYTF. The chain links TRBV24-1 to TRBJ1-2; 10 nucleotides match TRBD1. There are 15 residues in the CDR3. Germline CDR1 KGHDR, CDR2 SFDVKD. The trim removed 9 bases at V and 6 bases at J, leaving 12 bases unmatched.

This clonotype ranks as medium-sized. The gene calls are TRBV20-1 and TRBJ1-6; D is perhaps TRBD1 (5 bases). The CDR3 covers 15 residues. CDR1 is DFQATT, CDR2 SNEGSKA, per germline (reference sequence). The V gene lost 1 base and the J gene lost 0 bases, with 7 bases spanning the gap. CDR3 in DNA: TGCAGTGCTAGAGGGCAGGGCTCCTATAATTCACCCCTCCACTTT. It translates to CSARGQGSYNSPLHF.

Within the sample, this clonotype is medium-sized. V is TRBV30 and J is TRBJ1-1; no firm D call. The CDR3 is 11 amino acids. The V and J ends lost 5 bases and 1 base respectively, with 5 bases between them. Germline V gives CDR1 GTSNPN, CDR2 SVGIG (reference sequence). The CDR3 DNA follows: TGTGCCTGGCTACCGAACACTGAAGCTTTCTTT. Amino acid sequence: CAWLPNTEAFF.

This clonotype was picked up a small number of times. The chain carries TRBV20-1 and TRBJ1-1; a possible D gene is TRBD1 (6 bases). This CDR3 comprises 13 residues. V was clipped by 6 bases and J by 4 bases, with 15 bases between them. CDR1 is DFQATT, CDR2 SNEGSKA, per germline (reference sequence). CDR3 loop: CSAPDTGSTEAFF. CDR3 nucleotide sequence: TGCAGTGCCCCCGATACAGGGAGCACTGAAGCTTTCTTT.

This clonotype is termed medium-sized. The genes are TRBV7-2 and TRBJ2-1; 10 bases match TRBD1. Germline V CDR1 and CDR2: SGHTA, FQGNSA. The CDR3 has 15 residues. The ends lost 3 bases at V and 5 bases at J; junction bases unmatched: 4. The CDR3 nucleotides are TGTGCCAGCAGCTTCGACAGGGGGCCCCACAATGAGCAGTTCTTC. This translates into CASSFDRGPHNEQFF.

To note about this clonotype: This sequence is one base from a far larger clone and is likely a read error. The gene calls are TRBV6-6 and TRBJ2-7; D gene uncertain. The CDR3 consists of 11 residues. CDR1 MNHNY and CDR2 SVGAGI come from the germline V gene (reference sequence). V gave up 6 bases and J gave up 9 bases, with 12 bases separating them. The CDR3 DNA reads as TGTGCCAGCAGCGACCAAGTAGGGCAGTACTTC. Translated, it gives CASSDQVGQYF.

This clonotype has just one count. The chain couples TRBV20-1 to TRBJ1-2; 10 bases match TRBD1. CDR3 length: 13 amino acids. CDR1 is DFQATT and CDR2 is SNEGSKA in the germline V gene (reference sequence). The junction had 5 bases not matched to a gene; V was cut back by 3 bases and J by 7 bases. The CDR3 DNA reads TGCAGTGCTAGCCGGGACAGGGGTGGTGGCTACACCTTC. Encoded protein: CSASRDRGGGYTF.

Sample share makes this clonotype medium-sized. This rearrangement joins TRBV11-2 to TRBJ2-1; 8 bases agree with TRBD2. This CDR3 is 16 amino acids long. The V segment lost 6 bases and the J segment 2 bases; nucleotides outside the gene matches: 9. CDR1 and CDR2 from the germline V gene are SGHAT and FQNNGV. Here the CDR3 reads CASSTSGSKTYNEQFF. DNA of the CDR3: TGTGCCAGCAGTACCAGCGGGAGTAAAACCTACAATGAGCAGTTCTTC.